The clone carrying this T cell receptor (beta chain) was counted ten times or more. What it binds is not known. This sample holds PBMCs from under 11 ml fresh peripheral blood. This sample was taken from a study of T cells in Graves' hyperthyroidism and ophthalmopathy. Study outcomes and limitations: Researchers report that a 13 V-J model separated ophthalmopathy from stable hyperthyroidism. In blood, most of the thyroid clonotypes expanded above 0.001 were also present.

TCR beta CDR3 region amplification was performed from RNA transcripts. A first-round RT-PCR of the TCR CDR3 used the HTBI primer set. TCRdb re-called the multiplex PCR reads through MiXCR, storing one row per CDR3 protein. The sample records about 640,000 distinct CDR3 sequences, roughly 15% being singletons. The V segment lost 6 bases and the J segment 15 bases; nucleotides outside the gene matches: 19. This CDR3 has 15 residues. Germline V CDR1 and CDR2: DFQATT, SNEGSKA (reference sequence). Sequencing used blood. The chain recombines TRBV20-1 with TRBJ2-1, with 11 bases that match TRBD2. This receptor was obtained from a woman aged 45-65 years with Graves' ophthalmopathy. The CDR3 sequence is CSAPGGTSGSAAPFF. DNA for the CDR3: TGCAGTGCCCCCGGGGGCACTAGCGGGAGTGCGGCGCCGTTCTTC.